The 3 T cell receptor beta chains presented below share a single source sample, sequenced in a study of blood T cell repertoires in COVID-19. The data were produced by immunoSEQ multiplex PCR, yet TCRdb's version contains in-frame clones alone and is incomplete. Among about 130,000 clones listed, approximately 85% were seen once. Material: peripheral blood. All receptors derive from a man at least 80 years old with active or convalescent COVID-19.

This rearrangement joins TRBV20-1 to TRBJ2-7, with a possible D match to TRBD1 (5 bases). The ends were cut back, 3 bases at V and 0 bases at J, with 27 bases in the middle. Germline V gives CDR1 DFQATT, CDR2 SNEGSKA (reference sequence). CDR3 length equals 19 residues. As DNA, the CDR3 is TGCAGTGCTAGTATTTGGGGTGCCTCTGGGGCCCTGGACTCCTACGAGCAGTACTTC. Its translation is CSASIWGASGALDSYEQYF.

V usage is TRBV4-2 and J usage is TRBJ2-3; TRBD2 matches 12 bases. The CDR3 extends over 15 amino acids. In germline, CDR1 is LGHNA, CDR2 YNFKEQ. Trimming at V came to 3 bases and at J to 6 bases, leaving 4 bases not matched to a gene. CDR3 bases: TGTGCCAGCAGCCAGGATACTAGCGGGAGGGATACGCAGTATTTT. Its protein is CASSQDTSGRDTQYF.

The V and J genes are TRBV6-5 and TRBJ1-5, with D possibly matching TRBD1 (5 bases). Trimming shortened V by 9 bases and J by 3 bases, and 9 bases separated the two germline ends. The germline gives CDR1 MNHEY, CDR2 SVGAGI. CDR3 size: 12 residues. The CDR3 sequence is CASPTDNQPQHF. The CDR3 nucleotides read TGTGCCAGTCCGACAGACAATCAGCCCCAGCATTTT.